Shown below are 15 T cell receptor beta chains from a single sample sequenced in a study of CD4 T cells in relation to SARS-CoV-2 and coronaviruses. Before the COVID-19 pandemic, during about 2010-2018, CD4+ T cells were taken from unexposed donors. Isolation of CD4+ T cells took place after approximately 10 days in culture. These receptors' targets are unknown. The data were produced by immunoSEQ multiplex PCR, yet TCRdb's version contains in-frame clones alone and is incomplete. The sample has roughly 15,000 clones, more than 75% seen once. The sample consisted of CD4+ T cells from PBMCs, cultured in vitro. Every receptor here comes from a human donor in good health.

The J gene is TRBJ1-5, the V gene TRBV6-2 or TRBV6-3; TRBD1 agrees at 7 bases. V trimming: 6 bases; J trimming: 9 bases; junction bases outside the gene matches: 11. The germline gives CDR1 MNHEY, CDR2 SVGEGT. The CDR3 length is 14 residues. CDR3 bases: TGTGCCAGCAGCCACAAGGGACAGCTCTGGCCCCAGCATTTT. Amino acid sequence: CASSHKGQLWPQHF.

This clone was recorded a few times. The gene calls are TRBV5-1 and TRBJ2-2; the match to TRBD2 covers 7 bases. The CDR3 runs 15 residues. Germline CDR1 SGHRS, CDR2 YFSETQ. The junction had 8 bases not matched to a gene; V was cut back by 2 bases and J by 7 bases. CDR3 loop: CASSFEAGGIGELFF. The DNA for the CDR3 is TGCGCCAGCAGCTTTGAGGCCGGGGGGATCGGGGAGCTGTTTTTT.

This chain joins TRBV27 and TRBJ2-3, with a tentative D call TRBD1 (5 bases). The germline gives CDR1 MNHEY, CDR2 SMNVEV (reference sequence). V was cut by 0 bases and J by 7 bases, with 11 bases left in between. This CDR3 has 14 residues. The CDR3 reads CASSLSAGKNTQYF. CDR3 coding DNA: TGTGCCAGCAGTTTATCGGCAGGGAAAAATACGCAGTATTTT.

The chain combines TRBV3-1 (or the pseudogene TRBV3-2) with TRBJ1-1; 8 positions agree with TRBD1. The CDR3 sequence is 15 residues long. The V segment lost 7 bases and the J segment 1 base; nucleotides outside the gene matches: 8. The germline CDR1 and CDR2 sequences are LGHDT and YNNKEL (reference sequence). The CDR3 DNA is TGTGCCAGCACCCCACGGACAGGGCCGAACACTGAAGCTTTCTTT. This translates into CASTPRTGPNTEAFF.

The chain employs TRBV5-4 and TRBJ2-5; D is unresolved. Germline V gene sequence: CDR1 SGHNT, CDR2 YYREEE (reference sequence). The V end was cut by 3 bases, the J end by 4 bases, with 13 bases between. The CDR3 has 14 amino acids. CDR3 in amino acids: CASSSKFRPETQYF. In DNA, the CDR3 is TGTGCCAGCAGCTCGAAGTTCCGGCCAGAGACCCAGTACTTC.

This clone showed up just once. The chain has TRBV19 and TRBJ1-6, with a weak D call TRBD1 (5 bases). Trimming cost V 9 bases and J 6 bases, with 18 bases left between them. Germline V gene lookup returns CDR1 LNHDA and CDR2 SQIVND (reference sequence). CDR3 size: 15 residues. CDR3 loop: CASSRRQGGNSPLHF. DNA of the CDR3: TGTGCCAGCTCACGAAGGCAGGGAGGTAATTCACCCCTCCACTTT.

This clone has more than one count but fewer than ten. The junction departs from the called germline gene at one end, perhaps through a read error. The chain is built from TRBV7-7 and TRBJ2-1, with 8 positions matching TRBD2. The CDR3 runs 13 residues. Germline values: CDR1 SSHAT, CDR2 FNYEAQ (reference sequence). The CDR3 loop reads CASSLAGRTEQFF. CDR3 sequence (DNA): TGTGCTAGCAGCTTAGCGGGGCGGACTGAGCAGTTCTTC. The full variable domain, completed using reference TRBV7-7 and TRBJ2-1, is GAGVSQSPRYKVTKRGQDVTLRCDPISSHATLYWYQQALGQGPEFLTYFNYEAQPDKSGLPSDRFSAERPEGSISTLTIQRTEQRDSAMYRCASSLAGRTEQFFGPGTRLTVL.

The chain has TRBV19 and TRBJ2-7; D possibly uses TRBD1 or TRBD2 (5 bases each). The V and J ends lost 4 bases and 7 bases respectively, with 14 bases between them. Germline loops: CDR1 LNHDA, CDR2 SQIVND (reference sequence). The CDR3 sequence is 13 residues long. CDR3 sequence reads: CASSNTGTREQYF. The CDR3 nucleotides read TGTGCCAGTAGTAACACCGGGACGCGGGAGCAGTACTTC. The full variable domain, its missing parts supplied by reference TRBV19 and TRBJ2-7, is DGGITQSPKYLFRKEGQNVTLSCEQNLNHDAMYWYRQDPGQGLRLIYYSQIVNDFQKGDIAEGYSVSREKKESFPLTVTSAQKNPTAFYLCASSNTGTREQYFGPGTRLTVT.

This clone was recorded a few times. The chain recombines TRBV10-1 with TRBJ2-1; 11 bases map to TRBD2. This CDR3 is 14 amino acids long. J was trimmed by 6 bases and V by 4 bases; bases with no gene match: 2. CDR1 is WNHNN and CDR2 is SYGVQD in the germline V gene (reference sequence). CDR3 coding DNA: TGCGCCAGCAGTGCTAGCGGGGGGACCAATGAGCAGTTCTTC. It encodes CASSASGGTNEQFF.

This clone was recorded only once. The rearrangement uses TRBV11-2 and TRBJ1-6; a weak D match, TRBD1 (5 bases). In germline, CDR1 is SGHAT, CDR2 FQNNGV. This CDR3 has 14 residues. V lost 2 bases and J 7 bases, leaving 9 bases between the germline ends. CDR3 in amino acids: CASSLSGGNSPLHF. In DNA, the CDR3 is TGTGCCAGCAGCTTATCGGGGGGAAATTCACCCCTCCACTTT.

CDR3 DNA sequence: TGTGCCAGCAGTGGACGAACGGGGCAGATCCGGGGCAATGAGCAGTTCTTC. Residues: CASSGRTGQIRGNEQFF. This rearrangement joins TRBV6-1 to TRBJ2-1, with D perhaps being TRBD1 or TRBD2 (5 bases each). V shed 4 bases and J shed 6 bases, with 22 bases lying between them. Germline-derived CDR1 and CDR2 are MNHNS and SASEGT. The CDR3 contains 17 residues.

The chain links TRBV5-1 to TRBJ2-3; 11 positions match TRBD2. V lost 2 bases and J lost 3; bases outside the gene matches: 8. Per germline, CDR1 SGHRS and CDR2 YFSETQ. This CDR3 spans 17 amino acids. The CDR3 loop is CASSLPLAGGGTDTQYF. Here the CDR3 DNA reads TGCGCCAGCAGCTTACCTCTAGCGGGGGGTGGAACAGATACGCAGTATTTT. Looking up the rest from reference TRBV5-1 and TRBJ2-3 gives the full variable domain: KAGVTQTPRYLIKTRGQQVTLSCSPISGHRSVSWYQQTPGQGLQFLFEYFSETQRNKGNFPGRFSGRQFSNSRSEMNVSTLELGDSALYLCASSLPLAGGGTDTQYFGPGTRLTVL.

The CDR3 is CASSQASGLSYEQYF. The CDR3 nucleotides read TGCGCCAGCAGCCAAGCTAGCGGCCTTTCCTACGAGCAGTACTTC. The V call is TRBV4-1, the J call TRBJ2-7; 7 bases match TRBD2. Looked up from germline, CDR1 is MGHRA and CDR2 is YSYEKL. This CDR3 region has 15 residues. V lost 1 base, J lost 1 base, and 4 bases stayed unmatched.

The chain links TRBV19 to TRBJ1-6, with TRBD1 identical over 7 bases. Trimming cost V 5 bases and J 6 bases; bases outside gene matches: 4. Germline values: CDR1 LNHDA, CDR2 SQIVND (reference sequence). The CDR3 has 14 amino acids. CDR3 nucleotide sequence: TGTGCCAGTAGTTTGCAGGGGGTTAATTCACCCCTCCACTTT. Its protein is CASSLQGVNSPLHF.

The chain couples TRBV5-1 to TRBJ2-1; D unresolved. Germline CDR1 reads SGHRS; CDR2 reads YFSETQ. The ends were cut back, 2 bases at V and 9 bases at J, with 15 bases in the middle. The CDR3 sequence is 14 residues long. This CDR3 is CASSFSRAEAEQFF. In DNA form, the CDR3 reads TGCGCCAGCAGCTTTTCCCGGGCAGAAGCTGAGCAGTTCTTC.